This is a list of T cell receptor beta chains from one sample in a study of neurological immune-mediated disorders. TCRdb passed the 5' RACE reads through MiXCR, listing each CDR3 protein once. This table holds about 62,000 distinct CDR3 sequences, under 5.5% found once. The specimen sequenced was PBMCs. These receptors originate from a woman aged 45-60 years with multiple sclerosis. CDR3s include the opening cysteine and the closing phenylalanine or tryptophan. The D gene is left open where the match is weak. Size values are once, few and many counts, or a class for expanded clones, and some rows have none.

V gene	J gene	D gene	clone size	CDR3 DNA	CDR3 protein
TRBV4-1	TRBJ2-5	TRBD2	many	TGCGCCAGCAGCCAAGGGGTTCTAGCGGGGGATGGGGAGACCCAGTACTTC	CASSQGVLAGDGETQYF
TRBV3-1	TRBJ2-2	-	many	TGTGCCAGCAGCCAAGGAACGGGGGTCGGGGAGCTGTTTTTT	CASSQGTGVGELFF
TRBV7-2	TRBJ2-7	-	many	TGTGCCAGCGAGCTGGCCTACGAGCAGTACTTC	CASELAYEQYF
TRBV6-5	TRBJ2-2	TRBD1	many	TGTGCCAGCAGTTACTCGATCAGTCAGGGGGACACCGGGGAGCTGTTTTTT	CASSYSISQGDTGELFF
TRBV25-1	TRBJ1-6	TRBD1	many	TGTGCCAGCAGCCCGACAGGGGGTGATTCACCCCTCCACTTT	CASSPTGGDSPLHF
TRBV12-3/TRBV12-4	TRBJ2-1	TRBD2	many	TGTGCCAGCAGTACCCGGGAACTAGCGGGGAATGAGCAGTTCTTC	CASSTRELAGNEQFF
TRBV6-2/TRBV6-3	TRBJ2-1	TRBD1	many	TGTGCCAGCAGCTCACCCCCTCGGGACAGTGTCTACAATGAGCAGTTCTTC	CASSSPPRDSVYNEQFF
TRBV3-1	TRBJ2-5	-	many	TGTGCCAGCAGCCACCACATCAAAGAGACCCAGTACTTC	CASSHHIKETQYF
TRBV5-1	TRBJ2-7	-	few	TGCGCCAGCAGCCGGGACGACGGTGGAGTCTACGAGCAGTACTTC	CASSRDDGGVYEQYF
TRBV12-3/TRBV12-4	TRBJ2-4	-	many	TGTGCCAGCAGCCCACATGGATCCGTTAACATTCAGTACTTC	CASSPHGSVNIQYF
TRBV20-1	TRBJ1-1	TRBD1	many	TGCAGTGCTAGTGGGGTGACAGGGATGAACACTGAAGCTTTCTTT	CSASGVTGMNTEAFF
TRBV7-9	TRBJ1-3	-	many	TGTGCCAGCAGGTATATCGCTGGAAACACCATATATTTT	CASRYIAGNTIYF
TRBV5-5	TRBJ1-4	-	-	TGTGCCAGCATCCCCGAGGGGGGGGACTACGAAAAACTGTTTTTT	CASIPEGGDYEKLFF
TRBV7-9	TRBJ1-1	-	-	TGTGCCAGCAGCTTAGTTAGCGGGGGAGACGCTTTCTTT	CASSLVSGGDAFF
TRBV4-1	TRBJ1-5	TRBD1	many	TGCGCCAGCAGCCAGGGACAGCCCAATCAGCCCCAGCATTTT	CASSQGQPNQPQHF
TRBV7-2	TRBJ1-5	-	many	TGTGCCAGCAGCTTAGATCGGGGCAGGGAGCAGCCCCAGCATTTT	CASSLDRGREQPQHF
TRBV20-1	TRBJ2-3	TRBD2	-	TGCAGTGCCCCAAGAGCGGGGAGCACAGATACGCAGTATTTT	CSAPRAGSTDTQYF
TRBV3-1	TRBJ1-2	-	-	TGTGCCAGCAGCCAAGATGGGGTTTATGGCTACACCTTC	CASSQDGVYGYTF
TRBV29-1	TRBJ1-1	-	few	TGCAGCTCCCCAATAGGGGGGGGAGCTTTCTTT	CSSPIGGGAFF
TRBV20-1	TRBJ1-4	TRBD1	many	TGCAGTGCTAGAGAGACAGGGTGGGGTGAAAAACTGTTTTTT	CSARETGWGEKLFF
TRBV6-2/TRBV6-3	TRBJ2-1	TRBD1	many	TGTGCCAGCAGATCAACGGGACAGGGAGGCAATGAGCAGTTCTTC	CASRSTGQGGNEQFF
TRBV4-1	TRBJ2-3	TRBD2	many	TGCGCCAGCAGACACCTGCTAGCGGGGAAGGATACGCAGTATTTT	CASRHLLAGKDTQYF
TRBV27	TRBJ2-2	-	many	TGTGCCAGGGTTTTATTTGAGGAGGACAGTGATTACACCCCTAACACCGGGGAGCTGTTTTTT	CARVLFEEDSDYTPNTGELFF
TRBV20-1	TRBJ2-1	TRBD2	many	TGCAGTGCTAGAGAAGCGGGGGGGAAGTACAATGAGCAGTTCTTC	CSAREAGGKYNEQFF
TRBV14	TRBJ1-4	-	many	TGTGCCAGCAGCCCCCGGACTATGAATGAAAAACTGTTTTTT	CASSPRTMNEKLFF
TRBV3-1	TRBJ1-5	TRBD1	many	TGTGCCAGCAGCTTGGACAGGGGCCAGCCCCAGCATTTT	CASSLDRGQPQHF
TRBV5-6	TRBJ1-3	-	many	TGTGCCAGCAGCTTTAGAGGGTCAGCTGGAAACACCATATATTTT	CASSFRGSAGNTIYF
TRBV7-9	TRBJ2-5	-	many	TGTGCCAGCAGAAACCGACAGTCGGGGTACCAAGAGACCCAGTACTTC	CASRNRQSGYQETQYF
TRBV6-6	TRBJ2-3	TRBD2	many	TGTGCCAGGGTGCGGCGGGGGTACACAGATACGCAGTATTTT	CARVRRGYTDTQYF
TRBV24-1	TRBJ2-5	-	many	TGTGCCACCAGTGATTTGAATGGGGGGTCGGAGACCCAGTACTTC	CATSDLNGGSETQYF
TRBV6-2/TRBV6-3	TRBJ2-7	-	few	TGTGCCAGCAAGACTAGAGGGGCCTACGAGCAGTACTTC	CASKTRGAYEQYF
TRBV27	TRBJ2-2	-	many	TGTGCCAGCGGTAGGGTGGTTGCCGGGGAGCTGTTTTTT	CASGRVVAGELFF
TRBV12-3/TRBV12-4	TRBJ1-1	-	few	TGTGCCAGCAGCCGCCGAGCAGGGGTCACCACTGAAGCTTTCTTT	CASSRRAGVTTEAFF
TRBV24-1	TRBJ2-1	-	many	TGTGCCACCAGTGATCCGGGGGATATCAATGAGCAGTTCTTC	CATSDPGDINEQFF
TRBV5-5	TRBJ2-3	TRBD1	many	TGTGCCAGCAGCCCGGACAGGTACACAGATACGCAGTATTTT	CASSPDRYTDTQYF
TRBV12-3/TRBV12-4	TRBJ1-2	TRBD1	many	TGTGCCAGCAACACAGGGGCGAACTATGGCTACACCTTC	CASNTGANYGYTF